This TCR beta chain appears in the sequencing data of a study of blood T cell repertoires in COVID-19. Looking at the study overall: T cells, B-cell-depleted T cells, or PBMCs provided the cDNA or gDNA that served as material.

A single count supports this clone. Data came from immunoSEQ multiplex PCR; TCRdb stores just in-frame clones and leaves some out. The sample has 120,000 or so clones, 84% seen once. V lost 7 bases to trimming and J lost 7 bases, with 19 bases between them. Germline CDR1 SNHLY, CDR2 FYNNEI. The CDR3 has 15 residues. J is TRBJ1-4 and V is TRBV2; tentatively, D is TRBD1 (6 bases). What was sequenced was peripheral blood. The TCR originated in a woman in her 30s who had recovered from COVID-19. CDR3 nucleotide sequence: TGTGCCAGCACCCTCCAGGGACACCCCGTTGAAAAACTGTTTTTT. It specifies CASTLQGHPVEKLFF.